This T cell receptor (beta chain) was documented in a study of T cell responses to AZD1222 COVID-19 vaccine. Points from the study as a whole: Regions left unmutated in variants are reportedly the target of nearly half of spike-specific TCRs. Every sample of the repertoires postdated the peak T cell response. Among the donors, most were white British and more were female, and clonal diversity was possibly underestimated. Spike-specific TCR breadth and depth grew following two AZD1222 doses.

Some clones are missing from TCRdb's copy, which holds only in-frame ones; the method was immunoSEQ multiplex PCR. The table has 140,000 or so clones, more than 70% seen once. The CDR3 consists of 13 residues. Germline V gene data show CDR1 as KGHSH and CDR2 as LQKENI. V dropped 6 bases and J dropped 5 bases, with 10 bases sitting between them. In this sample, this clone turned up once. Its specificity is not known. This specimen consisted of peripheral blood, obtained 28 days after the second AZD1222 dose. J is TRBJ2-2 and V is TRBV18, with D uncertain. This TCR derives from an adult who received the AZD1222 COVID-19 vaccine. This CDR3 reads CASSETTTGELFF. The DNA of the CDR3 is TGTGCCAGCTCCGAGACAACAACCGGGGAGCTGTTTTTT.